This TCR beta chain is from a study of T cell responses to AZD1222 COVID-19 vaccine. For the study at large: Both about-4-week and about-12-week second-dose recipients were combined.

Findings of the study overall: White British ancestry dominated among donors, who included more females, and clonal diversity was possibly underestimated. Baseline seropositivity characterized only a handful of AZD1222 recipients.

With regard to this clone: Its target is unknown.

Germline loops: CDR1 SGDLS, CDR2 YYNGEE. The CDR3 is 16 residues long. V lost 0 bases and J 0 bases, leaving 10 bases between the germline ends. The repertoire was sequenced with immunoSEQ multiplex PCR; TCRdb's copy has only in-frame clones and lacks some. Of tens of thousands of clones listed, roughly 87% are singletons. This TCR was sampled from an adult in good health. This chain joins TRBV9 and TRBJ2-4; weak D call: TRBD1 (6 bases). The source was peripheral blood, collected on day 0 of AZD1222 vaccination. CDR3 DNA: TGTGCCAGCAGCGTAGGACAGGCCCTAGCCAAAAACATTCAGTACTTC. Residues: CASSVGQALAKNIQYF.